This T cell receptor beta chain was captured in a study of T cells in Graves' hyperthyroidism and ophthalmopathy. Study results and limitations: The model identified upcoming ophthalmopathy a median about 6.5 months ahead of onset.

In germline, CDR1 is LNHNV, CDR2 YYDKDF (reference sequence). This CDR3 is 14 amino acids long. V was clipped by 0 bases and J by 3 bases, with 9 bases between them. Amplified TCR beta CDR3 regions came from RNA transcripts. HTBI primers were the set used in a first-round RT-PCR of the TCR CDR3. TCRdb fed the multiplex PCR reads into MiXCR, producing one record per CDR3 protein. The sample includes roughly 510,000 distinct CDR3 sequences, 46% seen only once; the top ten take about 45%. This clonotype turned up a few times. The antigen remains undetermined. The V gene is TRBV15, the J gene TRBJ2-7; no firm D call. This TCR came from an adult woman with Graves' disease, either hyperthyroidism or ophthalmopathy (not recorded which). Sequenced: peripheral blood or thyroid tissue (not recorded which). This chain's CDR3 is CATSREKGYYEQYF. The CDR3 DNA follows: TGTGCCACCAGCAGAGAAAAGGGCTACTACGAGCAGTACTTC.